This T cell receptor beta chain is drawn from a study of memory CD4+ T cells and cytomegalovirus serostatus. The authors' processing: Out-of-frame sequences were removed, leaving 2 million to 2.5 million distinct TCRbeta sequences. Only in-frame clones appear in the TCRdb table, and some are missing; sequencing was by immunoSEQ multiplex PCR. V, J and clone size are taken as reported in that table, and D and trimming were inferred from the DNA itself. The sample consists of 50,000 to 55,000 clones, around 78% of them appearing once. Germline V CDR1 and CDR2: SGHRS, YFSETQ. The CDR3 runs 13 residues. V lost 5 bases to trimming and J lost 0 bases, with 9 bases between them. The sort gate was single viable CD3+CD4+CD8-CD45RO+ cells for memory CD4+ T cells.

This chain links TRBV5-1 with TRBJ2-7; unclear D gene. Sequencing was done on a sample of memory CD4+ T cells from blood. The origin of this receptor is an adult in good health and CMV-seronegative. The CDR3 coding sequence is TGCGCCAGCAGGGAGCTTAGCTCCTACGAGCAGTACTTC. Translation gives CASRELSSYEQYF.